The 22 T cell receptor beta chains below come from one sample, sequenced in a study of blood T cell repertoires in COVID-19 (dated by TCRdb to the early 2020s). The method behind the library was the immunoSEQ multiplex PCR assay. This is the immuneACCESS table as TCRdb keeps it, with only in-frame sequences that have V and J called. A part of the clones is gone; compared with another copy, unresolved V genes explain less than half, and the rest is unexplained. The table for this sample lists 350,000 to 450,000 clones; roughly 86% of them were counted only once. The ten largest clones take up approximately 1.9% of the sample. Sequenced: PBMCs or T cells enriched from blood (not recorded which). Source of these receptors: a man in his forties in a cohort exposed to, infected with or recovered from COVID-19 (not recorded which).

The CDR3 spells CAWRRDRGRASGRANTGELFF. In DNA, the CDR3 is TGTGCCTGGAGACGGGACAGGGGGCGAGCTAGCGGGAGGGCGAACACCGGGGAGCTGTTTTTT. The V call is TRBV30, the J call TRBJ2-2; D possibly uses TRBD1 or TRBD2 (12 bases each). The CDR3 has 21 residues. Between the trimmed V and J ends, which lost 3 bases and 0 bases, there was a span of 29 bases. CDR1 is GTSNPN and CDR2 is SVGIG in the germline V gene (reference sequence).

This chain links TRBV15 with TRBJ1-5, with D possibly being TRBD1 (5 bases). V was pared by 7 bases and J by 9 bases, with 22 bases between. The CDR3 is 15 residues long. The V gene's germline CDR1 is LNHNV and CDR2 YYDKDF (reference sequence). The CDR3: CATNPDWGPGRPQHF. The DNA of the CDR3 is TGTGCCACCAATCCTGACTGGGGCCCAGGACGGCCCCAGCATTTT. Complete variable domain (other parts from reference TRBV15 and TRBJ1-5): DAMVIQNPRYQVTQFGKPVTLSCSQTLNHNVMYWYQQKSSQAPKLLFHYYDKDFNNEADTPDNFQSRRPNTSFCFLDIRSPGLGDTAMYLCATNPDWGPGRPQHFGDGTRLSIL.

In nucleotides, the CDR3 is TGCGCCAGCAGTGAGTCGGGGGGGCCGCCTTACGAGCAGTACTTC. This translates into CASSESGGPPYEQYF. This rearrangement joins TRBV10-2 to TRBJ2-7; D perhaps matches TRBD2 (7 bases). Germline lookup yields CDR1 WSHSY and CDR2 SAAADI. This CDR3 is 15 amino acids long. Trimming removed 0 bases at V and 4 bases at J, with 13 bases between.

CDR3 in amino acids: CSALIAYEQYF. The CDR3 region has the DNA TGCAGTGCTCTAATTGCCTACGAGCAGTACTTC. This chain connects TRBV20-1 to TRBJ2-7, with no clear D. Germline-derived CDR1 and CDR2 are DFQATT and SNEGSKA (reference sequence). V lost 5 bases, J lost 2 bases, and 7 bases lay in between. CDR3 length: 11 residues.

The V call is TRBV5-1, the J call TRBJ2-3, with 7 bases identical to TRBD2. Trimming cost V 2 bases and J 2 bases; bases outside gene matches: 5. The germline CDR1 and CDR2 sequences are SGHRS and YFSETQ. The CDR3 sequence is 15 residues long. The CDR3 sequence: CASSFGRANTDTQYF. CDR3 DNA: TGCGCCAGCAGCTTTGGGAGGGCCAACACAGATACGCAGTATTTT.

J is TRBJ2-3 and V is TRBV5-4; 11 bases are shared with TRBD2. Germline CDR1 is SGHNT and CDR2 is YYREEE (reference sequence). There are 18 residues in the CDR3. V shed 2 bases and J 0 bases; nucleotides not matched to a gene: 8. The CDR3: CASSFLILAGGSTDTQYF. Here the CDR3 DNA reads TGTGCCAGCAGCTTCCTGATTCTAGCGGGAGGAAGCACAGATACGCAGTATTTT.

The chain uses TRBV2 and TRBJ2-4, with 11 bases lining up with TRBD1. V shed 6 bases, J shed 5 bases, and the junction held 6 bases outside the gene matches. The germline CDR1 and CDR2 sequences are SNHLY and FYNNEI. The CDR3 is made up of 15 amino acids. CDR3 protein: CASRDPGQGENIQYF. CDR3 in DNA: TGTGCCAGCAGAGATCCGGGACAGGGGGAAAACATTCAGTACTTC. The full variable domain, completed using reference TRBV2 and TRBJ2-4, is EPEVTQTPSHQVTQMGQEVILRCVPISNHLYFYWYRQILGQKVEFLVSFYNNEISEKSEIFDDQFSVERPDGSNFTLKIRSTKLEDSAMYFCASRDPGQGENIQYFGAGTRLSVL.

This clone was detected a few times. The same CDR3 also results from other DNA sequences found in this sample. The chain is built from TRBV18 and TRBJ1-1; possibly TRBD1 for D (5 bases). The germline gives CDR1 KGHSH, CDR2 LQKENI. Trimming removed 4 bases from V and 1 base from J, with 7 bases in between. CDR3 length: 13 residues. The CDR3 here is CASSLGQNTEAFF. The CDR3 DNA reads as TGTGCCAGCTCACTCGGACAGAACACTGAAGCTTTCTTT.

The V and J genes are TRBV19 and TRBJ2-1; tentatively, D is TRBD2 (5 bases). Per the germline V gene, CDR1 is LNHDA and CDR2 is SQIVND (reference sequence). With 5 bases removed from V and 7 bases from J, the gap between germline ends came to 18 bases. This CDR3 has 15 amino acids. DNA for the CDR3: TGTGCCAGTAGTTCTCGCGGGCTCCTAATAAATGAGCAGTTCTTC. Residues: CASSSRGLLINEQFF.

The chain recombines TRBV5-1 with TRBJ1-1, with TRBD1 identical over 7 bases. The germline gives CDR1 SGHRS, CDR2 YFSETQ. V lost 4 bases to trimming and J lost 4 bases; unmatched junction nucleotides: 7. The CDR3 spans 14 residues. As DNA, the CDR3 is TGCGCCAGCAGCGTATCCCAGGGGGGCACTGAAGCTTTCTTT. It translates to CASSVSQGGTEAFF.

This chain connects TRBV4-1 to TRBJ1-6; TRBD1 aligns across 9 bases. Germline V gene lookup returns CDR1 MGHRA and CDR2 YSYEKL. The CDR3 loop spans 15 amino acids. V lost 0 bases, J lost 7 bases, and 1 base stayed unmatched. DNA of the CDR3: TGCGCCAGCAGCCAAGAGGACAGGGGAAATTCACCCCTCCACTTT. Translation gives CASSQEDRGNSPLHF.

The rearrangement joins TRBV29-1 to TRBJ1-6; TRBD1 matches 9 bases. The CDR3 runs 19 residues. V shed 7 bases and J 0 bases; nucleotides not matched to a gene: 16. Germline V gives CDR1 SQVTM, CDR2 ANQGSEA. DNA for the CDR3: TGCAGCGGCGAACAGGGGGCCTGGACCTTGAGCTCCTATAATTCACCCCTCCACTTT. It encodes CSGEQGAWTLSSYNSPLHF.

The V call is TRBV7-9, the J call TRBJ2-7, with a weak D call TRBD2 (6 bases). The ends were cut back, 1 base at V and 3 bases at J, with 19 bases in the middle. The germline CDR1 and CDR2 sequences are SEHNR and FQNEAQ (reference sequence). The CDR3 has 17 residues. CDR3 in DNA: TGTGCCAGCAGCTTAGACGGGGCCGGGACTCGCCACTACGAGCAGTACTTC. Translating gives CASSLDGAGTRHYEQYF.

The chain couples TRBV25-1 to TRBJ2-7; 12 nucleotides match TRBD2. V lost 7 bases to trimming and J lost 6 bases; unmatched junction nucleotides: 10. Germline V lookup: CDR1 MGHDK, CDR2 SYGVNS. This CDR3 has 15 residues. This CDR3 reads CASTETSGRGSEQYF. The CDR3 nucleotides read TGTGCCAGCACAGAGACTAGCGGGAGAGGTAGCGAGCAGTACTTC.

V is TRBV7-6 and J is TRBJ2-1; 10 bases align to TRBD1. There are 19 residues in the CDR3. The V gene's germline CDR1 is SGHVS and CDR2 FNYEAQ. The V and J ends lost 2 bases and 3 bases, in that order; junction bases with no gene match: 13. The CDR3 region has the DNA TGTGCCAGCAGCTTAAGGGGACAGGGGAGACTAGCGCGCTACAATGAGCAGTTCTTC. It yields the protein CASSLRGQGRLARYNEQFF.

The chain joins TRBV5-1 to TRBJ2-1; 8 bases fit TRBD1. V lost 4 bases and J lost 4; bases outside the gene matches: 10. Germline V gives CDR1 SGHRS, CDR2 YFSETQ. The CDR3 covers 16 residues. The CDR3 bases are TGCGCCAGCAGCAGTATAGGACAGGGAAGATACAATGAGCAGTTCTTC. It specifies CASSSIGQGRYNEQFF.

The CDR3 DNA follows: TGTGCCACACAACTACCAGGGAAAACCTACGAGCAGTACTTC. Its translation: CATQLPGKTYEQYF. The chain links TRBV24-1 to TRBJ2-7; tentative D call: TRBD1 (5 bases). The ends were cut back, 10 bases at V and 2 bases at J, with 17 bases in the middle. Germline V gene sequence: CDR1 KGHDR, CDR2 SFDVKD. The CDR3 extends over 14 amino acids.

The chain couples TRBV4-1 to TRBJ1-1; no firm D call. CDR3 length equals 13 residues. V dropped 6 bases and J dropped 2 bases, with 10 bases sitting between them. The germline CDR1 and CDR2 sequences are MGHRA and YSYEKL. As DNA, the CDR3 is TGCGCCAGCAGTCAAACGGGTAACACTGAAGCTTTCTTT. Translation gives CASSQTGNTEAFF.

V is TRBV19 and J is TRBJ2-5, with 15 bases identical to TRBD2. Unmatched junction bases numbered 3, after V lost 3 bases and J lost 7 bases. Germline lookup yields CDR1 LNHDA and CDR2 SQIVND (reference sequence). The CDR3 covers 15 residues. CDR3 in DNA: TGTGCCAGTAGTATCCCGGGACTAGCGGGAGGGACCCAGTACTTC. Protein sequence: CASSIPGLAGGTQYF.

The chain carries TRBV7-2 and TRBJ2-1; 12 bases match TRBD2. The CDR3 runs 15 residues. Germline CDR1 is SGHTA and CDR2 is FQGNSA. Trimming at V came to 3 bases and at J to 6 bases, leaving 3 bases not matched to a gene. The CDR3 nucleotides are TGTGCCAGCAGCTTGACTAGCGGGAGCCCCAATGAGCAGTTCTTC. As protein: CASSLTSGSPNEQFF.

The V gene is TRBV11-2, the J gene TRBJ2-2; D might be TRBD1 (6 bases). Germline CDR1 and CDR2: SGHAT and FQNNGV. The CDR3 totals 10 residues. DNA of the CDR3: TGTGGTTCAGGGGCTAGGGAGCTGTTTTTT. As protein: CGSGARELFF.

The DNA for the CDR3 is TGTGCCAGCAGCCCCCCGGGACAGGGATACGGTAATGAGCAGTTCTTC. This encodes CASSPPGQGYGNEQFF. The J gene is TRBJ2-1, the V gene TRBV5-4, with 9 positions matching TRBD1. CDR1 and CDR2 from the germline V gene are SGHNT and YYREEE (reference sequence). The CDR3 runs to 16 residues. With V trimmed by 4 bases and J by 7 bases, 12 bases remained unmatched.